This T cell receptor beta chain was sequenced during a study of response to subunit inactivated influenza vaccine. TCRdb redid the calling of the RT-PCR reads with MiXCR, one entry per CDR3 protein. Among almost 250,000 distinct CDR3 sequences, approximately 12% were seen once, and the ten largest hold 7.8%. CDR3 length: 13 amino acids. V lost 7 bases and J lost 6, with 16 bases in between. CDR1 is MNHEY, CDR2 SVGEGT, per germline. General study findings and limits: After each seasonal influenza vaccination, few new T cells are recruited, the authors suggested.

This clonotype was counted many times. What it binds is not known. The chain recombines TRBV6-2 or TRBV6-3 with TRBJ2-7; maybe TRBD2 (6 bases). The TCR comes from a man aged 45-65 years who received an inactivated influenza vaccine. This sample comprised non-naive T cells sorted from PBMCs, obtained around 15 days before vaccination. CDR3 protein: CASTFQGGFEQYF. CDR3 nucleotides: TGTGCCAGCACCTTTCAGGGAGGTTTCGAGCAGTACTTC.